This entry describes one T cell receptor beta chain. This CDR3 is 16 amino acids long. The V gene's germline CDR1 is LGHNA and CDR2 YNFKEQ. Trimming at V came to 0 bases and at J to 2 bases, leaving 3 bases not matched to a gene. This sample is part of a study of technical replicates of blood from several donors. Here immunoSEQ multiplex PCR was the method, and the copy in TCRdb shows in-frame clones only, minus some. In the table there are under 110,000 clones, roughly 95% of which are singletons. The TCR sequence derives from a human donor in good health. This chain links TRBV4-2 with TRBJ1-3, with TRBD1 matching over 8 bases. Sequencing was carried out using T cells isolated from PBMCs. The CDR3 coding sequence is TGTGCCAGCAGCCAAGATATGGGACAGGCTGGAAACACCATATATTTT. Translated, it gives CASSQDMGQAGNTIYF.